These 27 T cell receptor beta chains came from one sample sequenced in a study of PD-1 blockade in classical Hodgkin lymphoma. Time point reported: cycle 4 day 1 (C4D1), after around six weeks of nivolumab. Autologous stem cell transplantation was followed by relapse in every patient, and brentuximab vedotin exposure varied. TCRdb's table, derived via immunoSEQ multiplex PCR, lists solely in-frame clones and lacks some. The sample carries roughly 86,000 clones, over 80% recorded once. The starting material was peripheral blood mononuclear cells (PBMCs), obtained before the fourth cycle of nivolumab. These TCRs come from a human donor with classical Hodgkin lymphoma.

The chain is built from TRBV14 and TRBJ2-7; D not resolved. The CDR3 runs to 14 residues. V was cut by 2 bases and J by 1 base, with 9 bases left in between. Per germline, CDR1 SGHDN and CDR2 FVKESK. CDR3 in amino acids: CASSQLGGSYEQYF. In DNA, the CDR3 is TGTGCCAGCAGCCAATTGGGCGGATCCTACGAGCAGTACTTC.

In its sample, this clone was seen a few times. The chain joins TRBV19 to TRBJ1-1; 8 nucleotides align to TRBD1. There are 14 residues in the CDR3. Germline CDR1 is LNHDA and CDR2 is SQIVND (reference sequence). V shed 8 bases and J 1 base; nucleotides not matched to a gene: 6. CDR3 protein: CASGPGTGNTEAFF. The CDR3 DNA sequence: TGTGCCAGTGGCCCTGGGACAGGGAACACTGAAGCTTTCTTT.

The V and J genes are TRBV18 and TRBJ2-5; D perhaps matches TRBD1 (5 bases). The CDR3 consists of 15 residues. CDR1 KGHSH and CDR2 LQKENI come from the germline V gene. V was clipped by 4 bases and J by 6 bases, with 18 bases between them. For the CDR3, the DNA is TGTGCCAGCTCACTCGACGCCAGGGCCCAGAAGACCCAGTACTTC. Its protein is CASSLDARAQKTQYF.

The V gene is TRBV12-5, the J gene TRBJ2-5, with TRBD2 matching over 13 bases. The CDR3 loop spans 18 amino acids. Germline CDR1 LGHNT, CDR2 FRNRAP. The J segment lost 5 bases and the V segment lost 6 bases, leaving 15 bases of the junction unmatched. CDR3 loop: CASGPRYRGLAGSETQYF. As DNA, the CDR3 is TGTGCTAGTGGCCCTAGATATCGGGGACTAGCGGGATCCGAGACCCAGTACTTC.

The CDR3 nucleotides read TGTGCCAGTAGTACGGAGACCGGGGAAGCTTTCTTT. Amino acids: CASSTETGEAFF. V gene TRBV19 combines with J gene TRBJ1-1; D remains unclear. The CDR3 totals 12 residues. CDR1 is LNHDA, CDR2 SQIVND, per germline (reference sequence). V gave up 4 bases and J gave up 8 bases, with 11 bases separating them.

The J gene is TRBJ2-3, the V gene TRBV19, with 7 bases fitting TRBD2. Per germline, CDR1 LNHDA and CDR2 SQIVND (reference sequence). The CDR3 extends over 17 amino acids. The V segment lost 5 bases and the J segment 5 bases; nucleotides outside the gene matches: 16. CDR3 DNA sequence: TGTGCCAGTAGTCCCCAACCTGCGGGCGCTAGCGGAGATACGCAGTATTTT. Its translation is CASSPQPAGASGDTQYF.

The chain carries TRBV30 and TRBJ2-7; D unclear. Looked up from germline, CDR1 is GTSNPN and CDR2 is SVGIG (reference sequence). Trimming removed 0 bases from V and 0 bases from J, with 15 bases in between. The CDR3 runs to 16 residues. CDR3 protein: CAWSVDRQTNSYEQYF. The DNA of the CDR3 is TGTGCCTGGAGTGTAGATCGGCAGACGAACTCCTACGAGCAGTACTTC.

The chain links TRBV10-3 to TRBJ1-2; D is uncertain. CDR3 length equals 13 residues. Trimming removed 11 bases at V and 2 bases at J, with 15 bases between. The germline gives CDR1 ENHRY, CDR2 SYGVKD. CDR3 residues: CALREGDNYGYTF. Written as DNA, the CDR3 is TGTGCCTTGAGGGAGGGAGACAACTATGGCTACACCTTC.

CDR3 nucleotide sequence: TGTGCCTGGACCGTAGGACAGGGAGGGGAGACCCAGTACTTC. Translation gives CAWTVGQGGETQYF. The V gene is TRBV30, the J gene TRBJ2-5; tentatively, D is TRBD1 (8 bases). CDR3 length: 14 residues. The germline gives CDR1 GTSNPN, CDR2 SVGIG (reference sequence). The germline V and J ends were trimmed by 4 bases and 5 bases, with 17 bases remaining between them.

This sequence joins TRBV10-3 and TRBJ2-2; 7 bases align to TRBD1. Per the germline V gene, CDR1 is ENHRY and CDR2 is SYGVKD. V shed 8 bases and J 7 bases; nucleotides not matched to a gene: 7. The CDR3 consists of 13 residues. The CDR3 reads CAIGQDSGGELFF. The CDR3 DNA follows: TGTGCCATCGGACAGGACTCCGGCGGGGAGCTGTTTTTT.

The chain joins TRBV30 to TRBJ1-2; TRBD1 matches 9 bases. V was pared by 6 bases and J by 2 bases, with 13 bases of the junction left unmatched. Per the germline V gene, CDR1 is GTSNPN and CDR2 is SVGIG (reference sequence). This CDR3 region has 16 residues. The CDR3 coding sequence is TGTGCCTGTGGACAAAGGGCGGGACAGGGAAACTATGGCTACACCTTC. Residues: CACGQRAGQGNYGYTF.

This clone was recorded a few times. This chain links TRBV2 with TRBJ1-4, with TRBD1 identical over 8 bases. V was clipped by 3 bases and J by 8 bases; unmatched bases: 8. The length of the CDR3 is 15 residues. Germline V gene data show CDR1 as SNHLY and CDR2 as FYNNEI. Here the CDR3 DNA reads TGTGCCAGCAGTGATTTCAGGGGGCGCAGAGAAAAACTGTTTTTT. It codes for CASSDFRGRREKLFF.

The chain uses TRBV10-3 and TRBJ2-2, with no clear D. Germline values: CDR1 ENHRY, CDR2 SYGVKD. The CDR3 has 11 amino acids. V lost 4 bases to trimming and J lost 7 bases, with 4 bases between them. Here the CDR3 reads CAISGGGELFF. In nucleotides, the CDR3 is TGTGCCATCAGTGGGGGCGGGGAGCTGTTTTTT.

This CDR3 is CAISRVGTEAFF. CDR3 DNA sequence: TGTGCCATCAGTCGTGTCGGGACTGAAGCTTTCTTT. This chain links TRBV10-3 with TRBJ1-1, with D uncertain. With 5 bases removed from V and 5 bases from J, the gap between germline ends came to 9 bases. The CDR3 runs 12 residues. CDR1 is ENHRY, CDR2 SYGVKD, per germline.

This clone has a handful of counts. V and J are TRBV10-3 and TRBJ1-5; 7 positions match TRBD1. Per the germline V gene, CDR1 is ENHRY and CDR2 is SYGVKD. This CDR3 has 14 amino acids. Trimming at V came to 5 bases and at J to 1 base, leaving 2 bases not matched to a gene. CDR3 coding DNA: TGTGCCATCAGTTCGGACAGGAGCAATCAGCCCCAGCATTTT. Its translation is CAISSDRSNQPQHF.

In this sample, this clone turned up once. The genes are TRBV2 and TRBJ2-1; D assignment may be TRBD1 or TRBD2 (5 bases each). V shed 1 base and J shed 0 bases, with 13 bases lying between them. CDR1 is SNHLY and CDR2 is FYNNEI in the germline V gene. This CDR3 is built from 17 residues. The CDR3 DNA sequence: TGTGCCAGCAGTGAAGTGGGCCCAGGGAGCTCCTACAATGAGCAGTTCTTC. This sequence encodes CASSEVGPGSSYNEQFF.

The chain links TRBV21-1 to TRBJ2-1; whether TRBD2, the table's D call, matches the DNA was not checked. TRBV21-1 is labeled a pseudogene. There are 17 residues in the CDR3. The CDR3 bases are TGTGCCAGCAGCAAGTTGGGGGCGGACGCGGGAGCCAATGAGCAGTTCTTC. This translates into CASSKLGADAGANEQFF.

CDR3 residues: CASRLQGGETEAFF. CDR3 DNA sequence: TGTGCCAGCAGACTCCAGGGGGGCGAGACTGAAGCTTTCTTT. The chain combines TRBV7-9 with TRBJ1-1; 7 positions match TRBD1. Germline V CDR1 and CDR2: SEHNR, FQNEAQ (reference sequence). With V trimmed by 6 bases and J by 5 bases, 9 bases remained unmatched. This CDR3 contains 14 residues.

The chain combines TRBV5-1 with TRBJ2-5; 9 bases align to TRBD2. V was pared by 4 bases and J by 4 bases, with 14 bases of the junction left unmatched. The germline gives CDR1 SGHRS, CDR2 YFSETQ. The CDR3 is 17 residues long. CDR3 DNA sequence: TGCGCCAGCAGCCTCCGAAATACAGCGGGAGGTGGAGAGACCCAGTACTTC. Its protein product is CASSLRNTAGGGETQYF.

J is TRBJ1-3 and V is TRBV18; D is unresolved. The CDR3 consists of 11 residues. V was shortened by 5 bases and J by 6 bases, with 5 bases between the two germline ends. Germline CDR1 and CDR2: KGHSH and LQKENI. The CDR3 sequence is CASSDQNTIYF. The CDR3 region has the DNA TGTGCCAGCTCAGACCAAAACACCATATATTTT. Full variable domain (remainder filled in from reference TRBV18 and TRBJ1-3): NAGVMQNPRHLVRRRGQEARLRCSPMKGHSHVYWYRQLPEEGLKFMVYLQKENIIDESGMPKERFSAEFPKEGPSILRIQQVVRGDSAAYFCASSDQNTIYFGEGSWLTVV.

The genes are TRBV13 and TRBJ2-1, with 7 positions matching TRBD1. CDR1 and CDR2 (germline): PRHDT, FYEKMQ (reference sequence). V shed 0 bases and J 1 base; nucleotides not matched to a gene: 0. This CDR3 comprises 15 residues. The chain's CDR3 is CASSLGTGSYNEQFF. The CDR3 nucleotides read TGTGCCAGCAGCTTAGGGACAGGGTCCTACAATGAGCAGTTCTTC.

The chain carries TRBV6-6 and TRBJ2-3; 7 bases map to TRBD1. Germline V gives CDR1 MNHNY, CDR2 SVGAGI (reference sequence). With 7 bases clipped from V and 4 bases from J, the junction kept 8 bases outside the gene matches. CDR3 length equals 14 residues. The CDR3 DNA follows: TGTGCCAGCACCCTACAGGGGAGAGCAGATACGCAGTATTTT. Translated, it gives CASTLQGRADTQYF.

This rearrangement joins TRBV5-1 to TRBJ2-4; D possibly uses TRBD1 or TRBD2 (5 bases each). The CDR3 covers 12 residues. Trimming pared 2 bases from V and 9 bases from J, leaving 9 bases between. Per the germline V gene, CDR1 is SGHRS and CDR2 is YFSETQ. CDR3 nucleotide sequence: TGCGCCAGCAGCTTAGAGGGGACCATTCAGTACTTC. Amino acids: CASSLEGTIQYF.

The CDR3 reads CASSVVLAGETGELFF. The CDR3, as DNA: TGTGCCAGCAGCGTAGTATTAGCGGGAGAGACCGGGGAGCTGTTTTTT. The genes are TRBV9 and TRBJ2-2, with 9 bases identical to TRBD2. The V segment lost 0 bases and the J segment 5 bases; nucleotides outside the gene matches: 5. CDR1 is SGDLS, CDR2 YYNGEE, per germline. This CDR3 is built from 16 residues. The entire variable domain, with the rest obtained from reference TRBV9 and TRBJ2-2, is as follows: DSGVTQTPKHLITATGQRVTLRCSPRSGDLSVYWYQQSLDQGLQFLIQYYNGEERAKGNILERFSAQQFPDLHSELNLSSLELGDSALYFCASSVVLAGETGELFFGEGSRLTVL.

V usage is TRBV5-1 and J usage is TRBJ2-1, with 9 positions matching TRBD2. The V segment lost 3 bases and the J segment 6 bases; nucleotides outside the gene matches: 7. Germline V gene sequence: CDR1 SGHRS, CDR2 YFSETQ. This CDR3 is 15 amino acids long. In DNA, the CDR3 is TGCGCCAGCAGCTCAGGACTAGCGAGTGGCAATGAGCAGTTCTTC. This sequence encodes CASSSGLASGNEQFF.

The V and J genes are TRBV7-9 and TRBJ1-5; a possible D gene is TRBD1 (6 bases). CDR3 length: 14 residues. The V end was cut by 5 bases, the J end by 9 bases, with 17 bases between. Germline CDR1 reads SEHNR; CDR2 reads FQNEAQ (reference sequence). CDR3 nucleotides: TGTGCCAGCAGCCCCGGGACAAAGGCTCGGCCCCAGCATTTT. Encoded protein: CASSPGTKARPQHF.

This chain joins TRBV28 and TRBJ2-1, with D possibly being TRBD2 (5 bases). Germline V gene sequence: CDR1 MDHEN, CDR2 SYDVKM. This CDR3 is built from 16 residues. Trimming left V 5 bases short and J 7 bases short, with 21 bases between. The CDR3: CASSSGLRGLRNEQFF. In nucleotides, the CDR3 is TGTGCCAGCAGTAGTGGGCTCCGGGGTCTACGAAATGAGCAGTTCTTC.